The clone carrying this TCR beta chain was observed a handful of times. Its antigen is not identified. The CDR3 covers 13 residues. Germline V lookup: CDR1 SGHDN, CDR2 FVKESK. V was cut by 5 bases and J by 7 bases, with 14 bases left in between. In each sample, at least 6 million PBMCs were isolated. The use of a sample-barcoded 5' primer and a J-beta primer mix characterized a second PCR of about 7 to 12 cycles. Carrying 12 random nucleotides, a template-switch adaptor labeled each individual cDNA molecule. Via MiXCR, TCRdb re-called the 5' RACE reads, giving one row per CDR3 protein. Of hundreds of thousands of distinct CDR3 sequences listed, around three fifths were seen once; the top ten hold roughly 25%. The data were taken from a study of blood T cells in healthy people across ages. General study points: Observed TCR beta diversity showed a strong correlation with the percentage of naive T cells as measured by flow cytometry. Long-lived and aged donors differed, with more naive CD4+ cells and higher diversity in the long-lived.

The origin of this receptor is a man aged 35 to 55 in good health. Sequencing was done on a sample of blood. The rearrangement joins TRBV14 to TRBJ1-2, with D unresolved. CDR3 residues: CASSNHPSSGYTF. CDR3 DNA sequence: TGTGCCAGCAGCAACCATCCGAGTTCTGGCTACACCTTC.